This is a list of T cell receptor beta chains from one sample in a study of T-cell reconstitution after alpha-beta-depleted transplantation in children. TCRdb analysed the PCR reads with MiXCR anew, one entry per CDR3 protein. The table has 330,000 or so distinct CDR3 sequences, over 9% seen once. Sequencing used PBMCs from the stem cell graft donor, obtained from the stem cell graft. The receptors derive from a human donor who donated a stem cell graft to a child with acute lymphoblastic leukemia. Each CDR3 is given with its conserved first and last residue. D genes are given only for firm matches. Size is omitted from some rows. Given values are once, few, many or a class for expanded clones.

D gene: -; V gene: TRBV5-1; clone size: -; J gene: TRBJ2-7; CDR3 protein: CASSVRAVGDYEQYF; CDR3 DNA: TGCGCCAGCAGCGTCAGGGCGGTGGGGGACTACGAGCAGTACTTC
D gene: -; V gene: TRBV12-3/TRBV12-4; clone size: -; J gene: TRBJ2-1; CDR3 protein: CASTWGYTEQFF; CDR3 DNA: TGTGCCAGCACTTGGGGTTACACTGAGCAGTTCTTC
D gene: -; V gene: TRBV3-1; clone size: few; J gene: TRBJ1-6; CDR3 protein: CASSQVAGNSPLHF; CDR3 DNA: TGTGCCAGCAGCCAAGTCGCAGGCAATTCACCCCTCCACTTT
D gene: TRBD1; V gene: TRBV20-1; clone size: many; J gene: TRBJ1-6; CDR3 protein: CSASTGGHNSPLHF; CDR3 DNA: TGCAGTGCTAGCACAGGGGGCCATAATTCACCCCTCCACTTT
D gene: -; V gene: TRBV27; clone size: many; J gene: TRBJ2-7; CDR3 protein: CASSLGITYEQYF; CDR3 DNA: TGTGCCAGCAGTTTGGGCATAACCTACGAGCAGTACTTC
D gene: TRBD2; V gene: TRBV7-2; clone size: many; J gene: TRBJ2-2; CDR3 protein: CASSPLAGVGELFF; CDR3 DNA: TGTGCCAGCAGCCCCCTAGCGGGAGTCGGGGAGCTGTTTTTT
D gene: -; V gene: TRBV21-1; clone size: -; J gene: TRBJ1-2; CDR3 protein: CASSKLQGYGYTF; CDR3 DNA: TGTGCCAGCAGCAAATTACAGGGGTATGGCTACACCTTC
D gene: -; V gene: TRBV29-1; clone size: -; J gene: TRBJ2-2; CDR3 protein: CSVVPPATGELFF; CDR3 DNA: TGCAGCGTTGTACCCCCAGCCACCGGGGAGCTGTTTTTT
D gene: -; V gene: TRBV27; clone size: many; J gene: TRBJ2-3; CDR3 protein: CASSLRVWGTDTQYF; CDR3 DNA: TGTGCCAGCAGTTTAAGAGTTTGGGGCACAGATACGCAGTATTTT
D gene: -; V gene: TRBV10-3; clone size: few; J gene: TRBJ1-1; CDR3 protein: CAISSTGEHLEAFF; CDR3 DNA: TGTGCCATCAGCTCGACAGGCGAGCATTTAGAAGCTTTCTTT